The 18 T cell receptor beta chains in this list originate from one sample, sequenced in a study of blood T cell repertoires in COVID-19. This table comes from immunoSEQ multiplex PCR, and its TCRdb copy is limited to in-frame clones, with some not included. The repertoire consists of around 58,000 clones, with around 91% occurring once and the leading ten covering 10% to 15%. Sequencing input: peripheral blood. Every receptor here comes from a man between 60 and 70 years old with active COVID-19.

This clone was recorded only once. The J gene is TRBJ2-7, the V gene TRBV28; 8 bases map to TRBD2. Germline V gives CDR1 MDHEN, CDR2 SYDVKM. The CDR3 consists of 15 residues. J gave up 3 bases and V 2 bases, and 6 bases lay outside the gene matches. The CDR3 is CASSLDGSGIYEQYF. The CDR3 coding sequence is TGTGCCAGCAGTTTAGATGGTAGCGGGATCTACGAGCAGTACTTC.

The table lists this clone with many counts. The chain employs TRBV6-2 or TRBV6-3 and TRBJ1-5; unclear D gene. The CDR3 consists of 16 residues. V was trimmed by 2 bases and J by 0 bases, leaving 11 bases between them. The V gene's germline CDR1 is MNHEY and CDR2 SVGEGT. The CDR3 DNA reads TGTGCCAGCAGTTACCTTTGGCAAGATAGCAATCAGCCCCAGCATTTT. Translated: CASSYLWQDSNQPQHF.

The V and J genes are TRBV6-5 and TRBJ2-2, with 11 bases lining up with TRBD1. V trimming: 7 bases; J trimming: 4 bases; junction bases outside the gene matches: 5. The CDR3 contains 15 residues. Germline assignment: CDR1 MNHEY and CDR2 SVGAGI. CDR3 region: CASTSGTGGTGELFF. In DNA form, the CDR3 reads TGTGCCAGCACCTCCGGGACAGGGGGCACCGGGGAGCTGTTTTTT.

The chain recombines TRBV30 with TRBJ2-5; D may be TRBD1 (5 bases). Germline V gene lookup returns CDR1 GTSNPN and CDR2 SVGIG (reference sequence). The CDR3 contains 12 residues. V lost 2 bases and J lost 5, with 9 bases in between. The CDR3 DNA reads as TGTGCCTGGAGTCAGGGCGGCGAGACCCAGTACTTC. Protein sequence: CAWSQGGETQYF.

This sequence joins TRBV19 and TRBJ2-1; TRBD2 matches at 9 bases. The CDR3 is 17 residues long. Germline V gives CDR1 LNHDA, CDR2 SQIVND (reference sequence). V trimming: 0 bases; J trimming: 3 bases; junction bases outside the gene matches: 6. The CDR3 DNA follows: TGTGCCAGTAGTATAGATCGGTCTAGCGGGATCTACAATGAGCAGTTCTTC. It translates to CASSIDRSSGIYNEQFF.

This sequence joins TRBV4-3 and TRBJ1-5; 7 bases fit TRBD1. Trimming removed 3 bases from V and 1 base from J; junction bases left unmatched: 12. CDR3 length equals 18 residues. Germline V gene data show CDR1 as LGHNA and CDR2 as YSLEER. In nucleotides, the CDR3 is TGCGCCAGCAGCCAGACCGTGACAGGGCGAACGAGCAATCAGCCCCAGCATTTT. Translation gives CASSQTVTGRTSNQPQHF.

This CDR3 reads CASSVRDRGVEQYF. The CDR3 bases are TGTGCCAGCAGTGTCCGGGACAGGGGGGTGGAGCAGTACTTC. The chain uses TRBV28 and TRBJ2-7; 11 bases line up with TRBD1. This CDR3 has 14 residues. Looked up from germline, CDR1 is MDHEN and CDR2 is SYDVKM. V was clipped by 5 bases and J by 7 bases; unmatched bases: 7. The full variable domain, in which reference TRBV28 and TRBJ2-7 provide the parts outside the CDR3, is DVKVTQSSRYLVKRTGEKVFLECVQDMDHENMFWYRQDPGLGLRLIYFSYDVKMKEKGDIPEGYSVSREKKERFSLILESASTNQTSMYLCASSVRDRGVEQYFGPGTRLTVT.

The chain has TRBV18 and TRBJ2-2, with TRBD1 matching over 10 bases. With 3 bases clipped from V and 0 bases from J, the junction kept 4 bases outside the gene matches. The CDR3 is 17 residues long. Germline loops: CDR1 KGHSH, CDR2 LQKENI. CDR3: CASSPRGTGANTGELFF. As DNA, the CDR3 is TGTGCCAGCTCACCCCGAGGGACAGGGGCGAACACCGGGGAGCTGTTTTTT.

V is TRBV30 and J is TRBJ2-1, with D possibly being TRBD2 (6 bases). The CDR3 spans 18 residues. V shed 1 base and J shed 0 bases, with 19 bases lying between them. The V gene's germline CDR1 is GTSNPN and CDR2 SVGIG (reference sequence). The chain's CDR3 is CAWSARDFKFSSYNEQFF. CDR3 coding DNA: TGTGCCTGGAGTGCCCGGGACTTCAAGTTTAGCTCCTACAATGAGCAGTTCTTC.

CDR3 in amino acids: CASSLYGSSYEQYF. Written as DNA, the CDR3 is TGTGCCAGCAGCTTATACGGGAGCTCCTACGAGCAGTACTTC. V and J are TRBV7-8 and TRBJ2-7; D might be TRBD2 (6 bases). In germline, CDR1 is SGHVS, CDR2 FQNEAQ. The CDR3 runs 14 residues. V was shortened by 2 bases and J by 0 bases, with 8 bases between the two germline ends.

The chain has TRBV3-1 (or the pseudogene TRBV3-2) and TRBJ2-7; TRBD1 is a possible D gene (5 bases). Germline loops: CDR1 LGHDT, CDR2 YNNKEL (reference sequence). There are 14 residues in the CDR3. V lost 0 bases to trimming and J lost 3 bases, with 9 bases between them. Written as DNA, the CDR3 is TGTGCCAGCAGCCAAGATCCAGGGCGCTACGAGCAGTACTTC. Its translation: CASSQDPGRYEQYF.

The chain recombines TRBV20-1 with TRBJ2-7; the match to TRBD2 covers 7 bases. CDR3 length: 13 residues. J gave up 4 bases and V 3 bases, and 6 bases lay outside the gene matches. CDR1 and CDR2 (germline): DFQATT, SNEGSKA (reference sequence). DNA for the CDR3: TGCAGTGCTAGTCGCGGGGGAATTTACGAGCAGTACTTC. It encodes CSASRGGIYEQYF.

The gene calls are TRBV21-1 and TRBJ1-6; TRBD1, the table's D call, was not compared with the DNA. TRBV21-1 is deemed a pseudogene. The CDR3 sequence is 16 residues long. CDR3 amino acids: CASSRTSGQGFSPLHF. The CDR3 coding sequence is TGTGCCAGCAGCAGAACCTCGGGACAGGGCTTTTCACCCCTCCACTTT.

This clone came up once. The CDR3 coding sequence is TGTGCCAGCAGCTTAGACAGGGCAACAAACATTCAGTACTTC. Residues: CASSLDRATNIQYF. The chain has TRBV7-2 and TRBJ2-4; TRBD1 might be the D (6 bases). The CDR3 has 14 amino acids. CDR1 and CDR2 (germline): SGHTA, FQGNSA. V was trimmed by 1 base and J by 6 bases, leaving 10 bases between them.

The chain joins TRBV10-3 to TRBJ1-5; TRBD1 matches 7 bases. The ends lost 8 bases at V and 6 bases at J; junction bases unmatched: 10. This CDR3 region has 14 residues. From germline, CDR1 is ENHRY and CDR2 SYGVKD. CDR3 sequence reads: CAIAAGGRSQPQHF. The CDR3 DNA reads as TGTGCCATCGCGGCAGGGGGTCGTAGTCAGCCCCAGCATTTT.

The rearrangement links TRBV18 to TRBJ2-7, with a tentative D call TRBD2 (5 bases). The CDR3 contains 12 residues. V lost 6 bases to trimming and J lost 0 bases, with 6 bases between them. Germline lookup yields CDR1 KGHSH and CDR2 LQKENI. CDR3 DNA: TGTGCCAGCTCTGGGAGCTCCTACGAGCAGTACTTC. Protein product: CASSGSSYEQYF.

The chain links TRBV15 to TRBJ2-2, with a possible D match to TRBD1 (6 bases). Germline loops: CDR1 LNHNV, CDR2 YYDKDF (reference sequence). CDR3 size: 15 residues. V gave up 5 bases and J gave up 5 bases, with 15 bases separating them. CDR3 nucleotide sequence: TGTGCCACCAGCCCCCCAGGGGCCGGGACCGGGGAGCTGTTTTTT. Translating it yields CATSPPGAGTGELFF. Supplemented by reference TRBV15 and TRBJ2-2, the full variable domain reads DAMVIQNPRYQVTQFGKPVTLSCSQTLNHNVMYWYQQKSSQAPKLLFHYYDKDFNNEADTPDNFQSRRPNTSFCFLDIRSPGLGDTAMYLCATSPPGAGTGELFFGEGSRLTVL.

The chain joins TRBV28 to TRBJ2-3, with a tentative D call TRBD2 (6 bases). The V end lost 5 bases, the J end lost 11 bases, and 14 bases lay between the germline ends. Germline CDR1 MDHEN, CDR2 SYDVKM. The CDR3 has 12 residues. CDR3 DNA sequence: TGTGCCAGCAGTCCTCCTTCCGGGGGGCAGTATTTT. This codes for CASSPPSGGQYF.